This TCR beta chain is from a study of T cell responses to AZD1222 COVID-19 vaccine. Sequenced by immunoSEQ multiplex PCR; TCRdb stores in-frame clones only, minus some. This sample yields tens of thousands of clones, of which approximately 81% are seen a single time; 4.5% belongs to the top ten. The sample here was peripheral blood, taken 28 days after the second AZD1222 dose. The clonotype comes from an adult who received the AZD1222 COVID-19 vaccine.

Here the CDR3 reads CASSLVDETQYF. CDR3 bases: TGTGCCAGCAGCTTAGTAGACGAGACCCAGTACTTC. The rearrangement links TRBV11-2 to TRBJ2-5; D not certain. V lost 1 base and J lost 5, with 5 bases in between. Germline-derived CDR1 and CDR2 are SGHAT and FQNNGV. The CDR3 has 12 residues.